A selection of T cell receptor beta chains follows, all from one sample in a study of blood T cell repertoires in COVID-19. TCRdb keeps only in-frame clones here, not all; method: immunoSEQ multiplex PCR. This repertoire shows 65,000 or so clones, around 80% found once; its top ten account for more than 8.5%. Sequenced input: peripheral blood. The receptors derive from a man aged 25-40 years with COVID-19, enrolled during active disease. The CDR3 runs from the conserved cysteine through the conserved F or W. The D gene is left open where the match is weak. Part of the rows lack a size; the others show once, few, many or a class for expanded clones.

TRBV7-3	-	-	TRBJ2-2	TGTGCCAGCAGCCCAGTCGCCACCGGGGAGCTGTTTTTT	CASSPVATGELFF
TRBV2	-	-	TRBJ1-2	TGTGCCAGCAGTGATGAGGGCTACACCTTC	CASSDEGYTF
TRBV18	-	-	TRBJ2-5	TGTGCCAGCTCACCACGGGCAGACCAAGAGACCCAGTACTTC	CASSPRADQETQYF
TRBV2	-	TRBD2	TRBJ2-3	TGTGCCAGCAGTGGCGAGACTAGCGGAAGCACAGATACGCAGTATTTT	CASSGETSGSTDTQYF
TRBV28	-	TRBD2	TRBJ2-5	TGTGCCAGCAGTTTATTAACTAGCGGGACGTGGGAGACCCAGTACTTC	CASSLLTSGTWETQYF
TRBV7-2	-	TRBD2	TRBJ2-5	TGTGCCAGCAGCTTAAGGGCGGGAGGAGAAGAGACCCAGTACTTC	CASSLRAGGEETQYF
TRBV6-2/TRBV6-3	-	TRBD1	TRBJ1-3	TGTGCCAGCAGTCCGGACAGGGGGCGCGCGGGCACCATATATTTT	CASSPDRGRAGTIYF
TRBV9	-	TRBD2	TRBJ2-7	TGTGCCAGCAGTGGAGGGACTAGCGGGAACTACGAGCAGTACTTC	CASSGGTSGNYEQYF
TRBV7-9	few	-	TRBJ1-2	TGTGCCAGCAGCCCCGAGGGACTCGGCTATGGCTACACCTTC	CASSPEGLGYGYTF
TRBV4-3	few	-	TRBJ1-1	TGCGCCAGCAGCGGGGAGGATCGGAACACTGAAGCTTTCTTT	CASSGEDRNTEAFF
TRBV27	-	-	TRBJ1-6	TGTGCCAGCAGCGATACAGCCTTGGCCGATTCACCCCTCCACTTT	CASSDTALADSPLHF
TRBV9	few	TRBD1	TRBJ2-1	TGTGCCAGCAGCGCCGCCGGGACAGACGGGAATGAGCAGTTCTTC	CASSAAGTDGNEQFF
TRBV18	-	TRBD1	TRBJ1-3	TGTGCCAGCTCAACTAACCCAGGGGGCTCTGGAAACACCATATATTTT	CASSTNPGGSGNTIYF
TRBV29-1	-	TRBD2	TRBJ2-1	TGCAGCGTTGAACCTGGGGGAGCGGGAGAATCTTACAATGAGCAGTTCTTC	CSVEPGGAGESYNEQFF